The present TCR beta chain was sequenced within a study of T-cell memory formation after mild COVID-19. This clonotype showed up just once. Antigen unknown. Notes on the study in general: Within pre-infection memory, some responding clones were found, suggesting cross-reactive memory joined.

MiXCR, run by TCRdb on the 5' RACE reads, gives a single entry per CDR3 protein. The repertoire holds about 350,000 distinct CDR3 sequences, with roughly an eighth as singletons. Germline V CDR1 and CDR2: SGHNT, YENEEA. The CDR3 covers 14 residues. J was trimmed by 4 bases and V by 1 base; bases with no gene match: 0. This sequence was found in a man younger than 35 who had mild COVID-19 (a few samples of this study predate the infection). Cell type and time point are not known. Sequencing was carried out using PBMCs or a T cell subset sorted from them (not recorded which). The chain carries TRBV11-3 and TRBJ2-4; TRBD1 aligns across 8 bases. CDR3 nucleotide sequence: TGTGCCAGCAGCTTAGGGACAGGGAAAAACATTCAGTACTTC. Its translation: CASSLGTGKNIQYF.